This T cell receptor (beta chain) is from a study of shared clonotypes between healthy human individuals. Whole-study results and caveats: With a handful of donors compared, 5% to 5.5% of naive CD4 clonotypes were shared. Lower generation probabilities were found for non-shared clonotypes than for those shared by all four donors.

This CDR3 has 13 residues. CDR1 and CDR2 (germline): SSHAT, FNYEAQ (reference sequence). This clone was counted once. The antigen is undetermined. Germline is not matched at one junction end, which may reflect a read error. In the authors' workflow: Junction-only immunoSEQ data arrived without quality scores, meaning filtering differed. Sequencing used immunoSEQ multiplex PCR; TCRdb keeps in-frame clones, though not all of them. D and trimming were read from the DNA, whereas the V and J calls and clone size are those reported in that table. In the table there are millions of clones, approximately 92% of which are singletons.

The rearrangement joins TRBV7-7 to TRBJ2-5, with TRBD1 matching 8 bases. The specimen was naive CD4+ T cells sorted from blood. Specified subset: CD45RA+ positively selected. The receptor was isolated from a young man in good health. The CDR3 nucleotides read TGTGCTAGCAGCTTAGAGGACAGGGCAAAGCAGTACTTC. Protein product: CASSLEDRAKQYF.